Listed below are T cell receptor beta chains from one sample, sequenced in a study of identical twins. TCRdb reprocessed the 5' RACE reads via MiXCR and lists one record per CDR3 protein. The table shows 300,000 to 400,000 distinct CDR3 sequences, with 9% to 10% occurring only once. The sequenced material came from naive T cells sorted from blood. These TCRs come from a woman aged 45 to 65 in good health. Both conserved end residues are part of each CDR3. Each record gives: clone size, V gene, D gene, J gene, CDR3 DNA, CDR3 protein. D genes are given only for firm matches. Rows may omit the clone size; those that give it use once, few, many or a size class.

.,TRBV14,.,TRBJ1-1,TGTGCCAGCAGCCAGACAGGCCGGTCAGCTTTCTTT,CASSQTGRSAFF
few,TRBV29-1,.,TRBJ2-3,TGCAGCGTTGAGGGTATACAGCCTGATACGCAGTATTTT,CSVEGIQPDTQYF
.,TRBV29-1,TRBD1,TRBJ1-4,TGCAGCGTCGCTATCCGGGACAGGGGGCGCGTAAAACTGTTTTTT,CSVAIRDRGRVKLFF
many,TRBV20-1,.,TRBJ1-3,TGCAGTGCTAGAGACCCGGGACCTCTTTCTGGAAACACCATATATTTT,CSARDPGPLSGNTIYF
many,TRBV20-1,TRBD1,TRBJ1-1,TGCAGTGCTCTCAGGGGGCTCGGGACTGAAGCTTTCTTT,CSALRGLGTEAFF
few,TRBV11-2,TRBD2,TRBJ2-3,TGTGCCAGCAGCTTCGGGACTAGCGGAGGGACTAGCACAGATACGCAGTATTTT,CASSFGTSGGTSTDTQYF
.,TRBV7-9,.,TRBJ2-1,TGTGCCAGCAGCTTAAAGGTGGGAGTAGCGGATGAGCAGTTCTTC,CASSLKVGVADEQFF
few,TRBV6-5,TRBD2,TRBJ2-4,TGTGCCAGCAGTTACCGCGAGGTCGGGACTAGCCGAAACATTCAGTACTTC,CASSYREVGTSRNIQYF
many,TRBV21-1,.,TRBJ2-7,TGTGCCGGATCCACCGGGACCGAAGACCGCTCCTACGAGCAGTACTTC,CAGSTGTEDRSYEQYF
few,TRBV5-1,TRBD2,TRBJ2-1,TGCGCCAGCAGCTTGGAAGGCGGGAGCGGTGAGCAGTTCTTC,CASSLEGGSGEQFF
many,TRBV5-1,.,TRBJ2-7,TGCGCCAGCAGCTTTGGGGGCTTTGACGAGCAGTACTTC,CASSFGGFDEQYF
.,TRBV23-1,TRBD1,TRBJ1-5,TGCGCCAGCAGCGGGGACAGGCACAATCAGCCCCAGCATTTT,CASSGDRHNQPQHF
.,TRBV20-1,TRBD2,TRBJ2-4,TGCAGTGCTAGGCCGGGACTAGCGGGGATCAAAAACATTCAGTACTTC,CSARPGLAGIKNIQYF
few,TRBV2,.,TRBJ2-1,TGTGCCAGCAGAACATTAGTGTCCTACAATGAGCAGTTCTTC,CASRTLVSYNEQFF
many,TRBV6-5,.,TRBJ2-7,TGTGCCAGCAGTCCCTCGGACAGTTACTACGAGCAGTACTTC,CASSPSDSYYEQYF
few,TRBV4-1,.,TRBJ1-6,TGCGCCAGCAGCCAAGCTGAGGCCAGGGGTTCACCCCTCCACTTT,CASSQAEARGSPLHF
.,TRBV28,TRBD2,TRBJ2-4,TGTGCCAGCAGGCCGCCCCATGGAGCGGGAGCAATTCAGTACTTC,CASRPPHGAGAIQYF
.,TRBV5-1,TRBD2,TRBJ2-3,TGCGCCCGCGACCGGGAGGGCCATCAAGATACGCAGTATTTT,CARDREGHQDTQYF
many,TRBV12-3/TRBV12-4,.,TRBJ1-5,TGTGCCAGCAGTCCCGCGGGGGGGTCCTATAGCAATCAGCCCCAGCATTTT,CASSPAGGSYSNQPQHF
many,TRBV15,.,TRBJ2-3,TGTGCCACCAGCAGAGATCCAGGAGCCACAGATACGCAGTATTTT,CATSRDPGATDTQYF
.,TRBV5-6,TRBD1,TRBJ2-1,TGTGCCAACAGTTCCACCGGGACAGGGTTCGATGAGCAGTTCTTC,CANSSTGTGFDEQFF
few,TRBV12-3/TRBV12-4,TRBD2,TRBJ2-2,TGTGCCATCCTTCGTCCCGTGGGACTAGTAAACACCGGGGAGCTGTTTTTT,CAILRPVGLVNTGELFF
few,TRBV29-1,.,TRBJ1-2,TGCAGCGCCCGGGTCGGGGTAGGGGGCTACACCTTC,CSARVGVGGYTF
.,TRBV10-2,.,TRBJ1-1,TGCGCCAGCAGTGAGGGTCAGGGCCTGAGGACTGAAGCTTTCTTT,CASSEGQGLRTEAFF
many,TRBV4-2,.,TRBJ2-1,TGTGCCAGCAGCCCAGGAGGGGGGGGTGAGCAGTTCTTC,CASSPGGGGEQFF
few,TRBV20-1,.,TRBJ1-3,TGCAGTGCTCACAGGGCGCAAGGAAACACCATATATTTT,CSAHRAQGNTIYF
.,TRBV12-3/TRBV12-4,.,TRBJ2-2,TGTGCCAGCACCTTGGGGCGGTCGGACGGGGAGCTGTTTTTT,CASTLGRSDGELFF
few,TRBV18,.,TRBJ2-1,TGTGCCAGCTCACCAAGGCGACGGGAGTCGTCCTACAATGAGCAGTTCTTC,CASSPRRRESSYNEQFF
.,TRBV15,TRBD2,TRBJ2-3,TGTGCCACCAGCAGGGAACTAGCGGGAGCCATCGCAGATACGCAGTATTTT,CATSRELAGAIADTQYF
few,TRBV4-1,TRBD1,TRBJ1-2,TGCGCCAGCAGCCAAGCGGACAGGGACCTCTATGGCTACACCTTC,CASSQADRDLYGYTF
.,TRBV5-1,.,TRBJ2-1,TGCGCCAGCAGCTTGATGTTAAGAGGGCAGGGAAATGAGCAGTTCTTC,CASSLMLRGQGNEQFF
many,TRBV10-2,.,TRBJ2-1,TGCGCCAGCAGAGCAGCGGGCTCCTACAATGAGCAGTTCTTC,CASRAAGSYNEQFF
many,TRBV20-1,.,TRBJ2-5,TGCAGTCTCGGCGGAGCCACCAGAGGGGAGACCCAGTACTTC,CSLGGATRGETQYF
few,TRBV6-5,.,TRBJ1-4,TGTGCCAGCAGTTCGGGTCGGGCTAATGAAAAACTGTTTTTT,CASSSGRANEKLFF
few,TRBV27,TRBD1,TRBJ1-5,TGTGCCAGCACAAGGACAGGGGCCCTTAGCAATCAGCCCCAGCATTTT,CASTRTGALSNQPQHF
many,TRBV27,.,TRBJ2-7,TGTGCCAGCAGTCTGGGGATCCCCTACGAGCAGTACTTC,CASSLGIPYEQYF
many,TRBV12-3/TRBV12-4,.,TRBJ2-5,TGTGCCAGCAGTTTTGTTCGGGAGACCCAGTACTTC,CASSFVRETQYF
.,TRBV12-5,.,TRBJ2-2,TGTGCTAGTGGAGAGAGCTTCACCGGGGAGCTGTTTTTT,CASGESFTGELFF
many,TRBV5-1,TRBD1,TRBJ1-6,TGCGCCAGCAGCTTGGAGACAGGGGACTCACCCCTCCACTTT,CASSLETGDSPLHF
.,TRBV3-1,.,TRBJ1-1,TGTGCCAGCAGCCAACGGACATCGAACACTGAAGCTTTCTTT,CASSQRTSNTEAFF
.,TRBV7-8,.,TRBJ2-7,TGTGCCAGCAGCTCTATTCCGGAAGACTCCTACGAGCAGTACTTC,CASSSIPEDSYEQYF
few,TRBV5-1,.,TRBJ1-4,TGCGCCAGCAGCTTGGGTTCAGGGCGCGAAAAACTGTTTTTT,CASSLGSGREKLFF
few,TRBV5-1,.,TRBJ2-1,TGCGCCAGCAGCTTGAAAGCGGACTCCTACAATGAGCAGTTCTTC,CASSLKADSYNEQFF
.,TRBV10-3,.,TRBJ2-7,TGTGCCATCCAAAGGGGCCTCTCCTACGAGCAGTACTTC,CAIQRGLSYEQYF
.,TRBV12-3/TRBV12-4,TRBD2,TRBJ2-1,TGTGCCAGCAGGCTACTAGCGCTAAATGAGCAGTTCTTC,CASRLLALNEQFF
many,TRBV11-3,TRBD1,TRBJ2-5,TGTGCCAGCAGCGACCGGGACAGTGAAGAGACCCAGTACTTC,CASSDRDSEETQYF
few,TRBV20-1,.,TRBJ2-5,TGCAGTGCTAGTGACAGGCAAGAGACCCAGTACTTC,CSASDRQETQYF
many,TRBV20-1,.,TRBJ2-3,TGCAGTGCTAGAGAAAGCCTAGCACGGTCACACGATACGCAGTATTTT,CSARESLARSHDTQYF
few,TRBV5-1,.,TRBJ2-1,TGCGCCAGCTCTTTGCAGGGCCCATCCAATGAGCAGTTCTTC,CASSLQGPSNEQFF